The TCR beta chain described here comes from a study of T cell repertoires in cytomegalovirus infection. Across the whole study: Carrying CMV and the relevant HLA type showed in public TCR beta signatures.

The CDR3 covers 14 residues. Trimming shortened V by 0 bases and J by 6 bases, and 11 bases separated the two germline ends. This clonotype was seen a few times. What it binds is unknown. TCRdb re-called the reads with MiXCR, one entry per CDR3 protein. The sample includes over 100,000 distinct CDR3 sequences, 10% seen only once; the top ten take 31%. The sequence was collected from a human donor in good health (CMV status not recorded). Some clones in this sample may be carry-over from other donors' samples. Sequenced: PBMCs, sequenced either directly or after in vitro stimulation (not recorded which). This rearrangement joins TRBV12-3 or TRBV12-4 to TRBJ1-1; maybe TRBD1 (5 bases). The CDR3 bases are TGTGCCAGCAGTTTAGCAGGAGGGGTAGCTGAAGCTTTCTTT. Amino acid sequence: CASSLAGGVAEAFF.